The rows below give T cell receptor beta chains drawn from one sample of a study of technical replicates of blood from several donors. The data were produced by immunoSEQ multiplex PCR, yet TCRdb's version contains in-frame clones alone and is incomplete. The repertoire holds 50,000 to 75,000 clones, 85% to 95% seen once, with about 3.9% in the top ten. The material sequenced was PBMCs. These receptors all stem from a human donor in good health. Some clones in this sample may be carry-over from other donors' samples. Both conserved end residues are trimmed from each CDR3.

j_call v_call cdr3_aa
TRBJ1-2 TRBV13 ASGAGNANYGYT
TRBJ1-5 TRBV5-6 ASSFGYLQPQH
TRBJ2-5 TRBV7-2 ASTKLREKTQY
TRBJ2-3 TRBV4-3 ASSQEVSGRTHSTDTQY
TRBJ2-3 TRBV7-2 ASSLGIGLTQY
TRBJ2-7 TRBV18 ASSPIRGGPYEQY
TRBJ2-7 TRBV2 ASMRLADSYEQY
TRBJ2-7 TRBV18 ASSPNYAGGEQY
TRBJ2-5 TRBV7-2 ASSPGRVETQY
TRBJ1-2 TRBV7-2 ASSLRTYGYT
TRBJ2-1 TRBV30 AWSVFGSMKQF
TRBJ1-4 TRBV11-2 ASSPRQYQNEKLF
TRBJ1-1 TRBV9 ASSVGPGGTEAF
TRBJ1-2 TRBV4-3 ASSQGTGLDPYGYT
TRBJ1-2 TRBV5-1 ASSWGRDNGYT
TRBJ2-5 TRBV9 ASSVVAGGRETQY
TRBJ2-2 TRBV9 ASSLIDRGRELF
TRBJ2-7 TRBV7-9 ASSLGGTGSGSDEQY
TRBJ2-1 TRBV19 ASSNSLANEQF
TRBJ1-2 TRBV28 ASTSMTHYGYT
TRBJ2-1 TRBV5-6 ASSLSTSGRSYNEQF
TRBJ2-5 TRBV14 ASSQRLQETQY
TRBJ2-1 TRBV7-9 ASSLVRTGHHNEQF
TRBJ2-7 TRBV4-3 ASSQDQETSSYEQY